This T cell receptor (beta chain) was identified during a study of cytomegalovirus exposure and HLA in healthy donors. Regarding the study as a whole: Most TCR sequences were rare, but some public TCRs occurred in many donors.

Regarding this clone: The target antigen is unknown.

Germline values: CDR1 SNHLY, CDR2 FYNNEI. The CDR3 consists of 15 residues. Trimming removed 3 bases from V and 6 bases from J, with 17 bases in between. PCR was performed using 60 Vbeta and 13 Jbeta primers. Only in-frame clones appear in the TCRdb table, and some are missing; sequencing was by immunoSEQ multiplex PCR. The sample has some 98,000 clones; around 68% are singletons. The TCR was taken from a man aged 50 to 60 in good health and CMV-seronegative. Specimen: PBMCs. The chain recombines TRBV2 with TRBJ1-2; D is possibly TRBD1 (6 bases). The CDR3 loop reads CASSEEWAGANGYTF. As DNA, the CDR3 is TGTGCCAGCAGTGAGGAGTGGGCAGGGGCTAATGGCTACACCTTC. Full variable domain (rest looked up from reference TRBV2 and TRBJ1-2): EPEVTQTPSHQVTQMGQEVILRCVPISNHLYFYWYRQILGQKVEFLVSFYNNEISEKSEIFDDQFSVERPDGSNFTLKIRSTKLEDSAMYFCASSEEWAGANGYTFGSGTRLTVV.